This TCR beta chain was obtained from a study of blood T cell repertoires in COVID-19. Per the germline V gene, CDR1 is GTSNPN and CDR2 is SVGIG (reference sequence). The CDR3 has 16 residues. Trimming left V 1 base short and J 2 bases short, with 15 bases between. Original data processing: Amplification of reference gene primers was used by the study to estimate nucleated cell counts. Sequencing was performed with immunoSEQ multiplex PCR; in TCRdb, only in-frame clones are kept and a portion is missing. V and J calls plus clone size are reproduced from that table; the DNA served to infer D and trimming. The sample yields 180,000 or so clones, under 80% seen once.

The genes are TRBV30 and TRBJ1-5; tentatively, D is TRBD1 (6 bases). The specimen sequenced was peripheral blood. This clonotype was sampled from a man between 45 and 60 years old who had recovered from COVID-19. CDR3 loop: CAWSGWGGAGNQPQHF. The CDR3 region has the DNA TGTGCCTGGAGTGGTTGGGGGGGCGCGGGCAATCAGCCCCAGCATTTT.